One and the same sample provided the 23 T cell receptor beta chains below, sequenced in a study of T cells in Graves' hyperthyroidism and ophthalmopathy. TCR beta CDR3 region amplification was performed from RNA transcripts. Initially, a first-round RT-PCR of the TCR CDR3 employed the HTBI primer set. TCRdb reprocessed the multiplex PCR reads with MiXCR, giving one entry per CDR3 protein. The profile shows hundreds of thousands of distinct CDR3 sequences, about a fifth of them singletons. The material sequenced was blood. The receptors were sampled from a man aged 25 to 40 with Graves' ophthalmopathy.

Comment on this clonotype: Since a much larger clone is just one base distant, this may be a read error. CDR3 DNA: TGTGCCAGCAGTTTATACGGCGGGTCAGATACGCAGTATTTT. Translation gives CASSLYGGSDTQYF. This chain connects TRBV28 to TRBJ2-3; tentative D call: TRBD2 (5 bases). The CDR3 is 14 amino acids. Deletions cut 1 base from V and 4 bases from J, with 9 bases between. In germline, CDR1 is MDHEN, CDR2 SYDVKM.

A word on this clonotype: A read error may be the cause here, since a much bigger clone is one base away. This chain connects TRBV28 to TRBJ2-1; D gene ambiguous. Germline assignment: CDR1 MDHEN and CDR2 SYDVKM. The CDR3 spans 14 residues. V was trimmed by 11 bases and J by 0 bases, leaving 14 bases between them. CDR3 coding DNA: TGTGCCGGCGCCCCCCCCGACTCCTACAATGAGCAGTTCTTC. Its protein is CAGAPPDSYNEQFF.

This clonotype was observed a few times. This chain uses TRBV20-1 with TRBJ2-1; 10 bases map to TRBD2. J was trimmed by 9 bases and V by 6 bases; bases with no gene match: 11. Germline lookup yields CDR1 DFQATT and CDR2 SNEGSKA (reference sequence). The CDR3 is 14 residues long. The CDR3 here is CSAPSAGGPREQFF. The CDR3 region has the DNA TGCAGTGCCCCCTCAGCGGGAGGGCCTCGTGAGCAGTTCTTC.

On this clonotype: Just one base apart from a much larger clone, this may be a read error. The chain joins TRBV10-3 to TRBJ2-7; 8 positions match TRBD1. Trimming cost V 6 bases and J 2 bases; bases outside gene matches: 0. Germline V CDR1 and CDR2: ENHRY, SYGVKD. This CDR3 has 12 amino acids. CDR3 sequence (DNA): TGTGCCATCAGACAGGGGGCCTACGAGCAGTACTTC. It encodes CAIRQGAYEQYF.

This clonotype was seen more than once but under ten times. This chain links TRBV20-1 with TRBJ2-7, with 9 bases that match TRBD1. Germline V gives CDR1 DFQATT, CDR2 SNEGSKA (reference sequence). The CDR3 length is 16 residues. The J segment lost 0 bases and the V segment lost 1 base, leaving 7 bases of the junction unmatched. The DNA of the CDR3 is TGCAGTGCTAGAGTACCACAGGGGGCCATCTCCTACGAGCAGTACTTC. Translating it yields CSARVPQGAISYEQYF.

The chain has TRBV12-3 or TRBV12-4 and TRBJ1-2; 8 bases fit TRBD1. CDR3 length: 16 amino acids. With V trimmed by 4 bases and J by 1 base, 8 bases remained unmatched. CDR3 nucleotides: TGTGCCAGCAGTTCCTGGGGACAGGAGATTAACTATGGCTACACCTTC. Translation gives CASSSWGQEINYGYTF.

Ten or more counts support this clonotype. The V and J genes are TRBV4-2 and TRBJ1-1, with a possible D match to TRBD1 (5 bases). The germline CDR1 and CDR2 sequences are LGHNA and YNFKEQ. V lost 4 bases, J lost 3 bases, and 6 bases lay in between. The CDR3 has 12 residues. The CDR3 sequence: CASSPGYTEAFF. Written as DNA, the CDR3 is TGTGCCAGCAGCCCAGGGTACACTGAAGCTTTCTTT.

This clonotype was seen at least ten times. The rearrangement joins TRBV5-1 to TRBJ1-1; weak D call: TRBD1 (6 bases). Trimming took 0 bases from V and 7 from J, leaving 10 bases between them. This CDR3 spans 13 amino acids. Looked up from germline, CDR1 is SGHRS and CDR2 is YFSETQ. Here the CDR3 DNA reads TGCGCCAGCAGCTTGGGCCAGGGGATTGAAGCTTTCTTT. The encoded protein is CASSLGQGIEAFF. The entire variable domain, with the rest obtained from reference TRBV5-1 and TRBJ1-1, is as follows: KAGVTQTPRYLIKTRGQQVTLSCSPISGHRSVSWYQQTPGQGLQFLFEYFSETQRNKGNFPGRFSGRQFSNSRSEMNVSTLELGDSALYLCASSLGQGIEAFFGQGTRLTVV.

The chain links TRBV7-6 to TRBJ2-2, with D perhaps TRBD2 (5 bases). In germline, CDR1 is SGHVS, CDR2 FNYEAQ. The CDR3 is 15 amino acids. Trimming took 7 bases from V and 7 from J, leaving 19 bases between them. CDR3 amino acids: CASTPSGVRGGELFF. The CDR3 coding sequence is TGTGCCAGCACCCCAAGCGGAGTACGGGGCGGGGAGCTGTTTTTT.

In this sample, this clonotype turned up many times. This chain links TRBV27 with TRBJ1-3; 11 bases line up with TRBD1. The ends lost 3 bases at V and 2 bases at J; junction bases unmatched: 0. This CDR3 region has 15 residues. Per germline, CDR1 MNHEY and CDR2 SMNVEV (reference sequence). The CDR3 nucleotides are TGTGCCAGCAGTTTGGGACAGGGGGCTGGAAACACCATATATTTT. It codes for CASSLGQGAGNTIYF.

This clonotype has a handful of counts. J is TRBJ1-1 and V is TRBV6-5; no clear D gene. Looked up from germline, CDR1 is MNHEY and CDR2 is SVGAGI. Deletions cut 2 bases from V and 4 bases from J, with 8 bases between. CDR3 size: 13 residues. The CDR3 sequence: CASSYPPVTEAFF. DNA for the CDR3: TGTGCCAGCAGTTACCCTCCGGTCACTGAAGCTTTCTTT.

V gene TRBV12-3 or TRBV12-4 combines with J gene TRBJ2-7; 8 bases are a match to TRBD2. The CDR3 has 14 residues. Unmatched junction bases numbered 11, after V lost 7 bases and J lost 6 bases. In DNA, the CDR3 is TGTGCCAGCACTTTGTACGGGGGGGATTCCGAGCAGTACTTC. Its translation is CASTLYGGDSEQYF.

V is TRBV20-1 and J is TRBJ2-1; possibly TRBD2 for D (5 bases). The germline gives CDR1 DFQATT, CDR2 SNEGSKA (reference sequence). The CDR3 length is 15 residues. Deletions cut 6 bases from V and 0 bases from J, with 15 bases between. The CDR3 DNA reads TGCAGTGCCCACAACCCCACTAGCTCCTACAATGAGCAGTTCTTC. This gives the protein CSAHNPTSSYNEQFF.

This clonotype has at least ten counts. The CDR3 DNA reads TGTGCCAGCAGTTTTGCGGGAGGAGGAAGGTACGAGCAGTACTTC. Translation gives CASSFAGGGRYEQYF. This rearrangement joins TRBV28 to TRBJ2-7, with TRBD2 matching 8 bases. Germline CDR1 reads MDHEN; CDR2 reads SYDVKM. The CDR3 spans 15 residues. The V segment lost 3 bases and the J segment 4 bases; nucleotides outside the gene matches: 8.

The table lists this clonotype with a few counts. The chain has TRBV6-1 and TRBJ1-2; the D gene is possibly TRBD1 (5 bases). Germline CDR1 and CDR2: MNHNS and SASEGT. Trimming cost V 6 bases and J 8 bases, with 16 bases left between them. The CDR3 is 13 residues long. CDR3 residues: CASSGTAKSGYTF. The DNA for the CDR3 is TGTGCCAGCAGCGGGACCGCTAAAAGCGGCTACACCTTC.

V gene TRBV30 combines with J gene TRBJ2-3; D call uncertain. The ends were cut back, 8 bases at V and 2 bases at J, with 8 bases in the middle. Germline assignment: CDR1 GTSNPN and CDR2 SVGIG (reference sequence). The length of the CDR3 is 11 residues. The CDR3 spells CAGLDTDTQYF. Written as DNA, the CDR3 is TGTGCCGGATTGGACACAGATACGCAGTATTTT.

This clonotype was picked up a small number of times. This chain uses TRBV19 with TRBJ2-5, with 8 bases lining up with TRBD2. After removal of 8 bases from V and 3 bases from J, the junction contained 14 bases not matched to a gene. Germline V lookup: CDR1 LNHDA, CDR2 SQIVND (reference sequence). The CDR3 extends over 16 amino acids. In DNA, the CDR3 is TGTGCCAGTCGTAGTGTAGCCAGCGGGAGCAAAGAGACCCAGTACTTC. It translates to CASRSVASGSKETQYF.

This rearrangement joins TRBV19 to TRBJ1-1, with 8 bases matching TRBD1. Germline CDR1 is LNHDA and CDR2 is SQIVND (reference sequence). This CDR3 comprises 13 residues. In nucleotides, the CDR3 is TGTGCAACAGGGGACAGGCCTAACACTGAAGCTTTCTTT. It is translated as CATGDRPNTEAFF.

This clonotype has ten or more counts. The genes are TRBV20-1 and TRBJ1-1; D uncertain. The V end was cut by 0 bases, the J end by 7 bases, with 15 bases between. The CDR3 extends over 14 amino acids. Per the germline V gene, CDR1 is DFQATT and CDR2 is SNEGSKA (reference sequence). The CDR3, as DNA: TGCAGTGCTAGAGATAGGAGTGGGTCGGTTGAAGCTTTCTTT. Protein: CSARDRSGSVEAFF.

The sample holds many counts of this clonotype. The chain's CDR3 is CASSLNPGTGTYEQYF. The DNA for the CDR3 is TGCGCCAGCAGCTTAAACCCCGGGACGGGGACCTACGAGCAGTACTTC. The chain recombines TRBV5-1 with TRBJ2-7, with D perhaps matching TRBD1 or TRBD2 (5 bases each). Germline CDR1 reads SGHRS; CDR2 reads YFSETQ. The CDR3 has 16 amino acids. V was shortened by 2 bases and J by 2 bases, with 17 bases between the two germline ends.

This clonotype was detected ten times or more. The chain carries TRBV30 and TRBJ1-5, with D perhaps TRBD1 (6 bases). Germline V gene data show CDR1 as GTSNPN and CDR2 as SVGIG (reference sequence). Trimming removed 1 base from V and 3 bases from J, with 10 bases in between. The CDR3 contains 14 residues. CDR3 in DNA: TGTGCCTGGAGTGAAGGGGGGTTCAATCAGCCCCAGCATTTT. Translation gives CAWSEGGFNQPQHF. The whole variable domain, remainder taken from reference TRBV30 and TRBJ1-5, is SQTIHQWPATLVQPVGSPLSLECTVEGTSNPNLYWYRQAAGRGLQLLFYSVGIGQISSEVPQNLSASRPQDRQFILSSKKLLLSDSGFYLCAWSEGGFNQPQHFGDGTRLSIL.

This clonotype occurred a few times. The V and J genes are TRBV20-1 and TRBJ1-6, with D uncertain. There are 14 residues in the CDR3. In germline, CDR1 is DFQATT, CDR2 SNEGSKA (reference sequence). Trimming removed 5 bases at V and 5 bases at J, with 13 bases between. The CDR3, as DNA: TGCAGTGCTCCATCGGCACAGAATAATTCACCCCTCCACTTT. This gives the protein CSAPSAQNNSPLHF.

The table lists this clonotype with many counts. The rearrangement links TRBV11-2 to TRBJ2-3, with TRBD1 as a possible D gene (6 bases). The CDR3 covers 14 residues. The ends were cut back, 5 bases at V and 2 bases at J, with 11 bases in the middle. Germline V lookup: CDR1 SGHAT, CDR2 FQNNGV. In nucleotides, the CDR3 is TGTGCCAGCAGCCTGGGGGACATCACAGATACGCAGTATTTT. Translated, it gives CASSLGDITDTQYF.